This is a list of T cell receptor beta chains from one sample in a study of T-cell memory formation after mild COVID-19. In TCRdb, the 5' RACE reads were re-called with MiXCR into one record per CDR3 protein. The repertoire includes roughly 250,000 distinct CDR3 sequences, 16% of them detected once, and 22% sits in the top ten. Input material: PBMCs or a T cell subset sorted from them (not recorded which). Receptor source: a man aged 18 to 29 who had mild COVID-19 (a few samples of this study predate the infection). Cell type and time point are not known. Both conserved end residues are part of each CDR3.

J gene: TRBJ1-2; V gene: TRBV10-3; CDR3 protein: CAISESPGTANYGYTF
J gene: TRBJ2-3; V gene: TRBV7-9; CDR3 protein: CASSLPPTASTDTQYF
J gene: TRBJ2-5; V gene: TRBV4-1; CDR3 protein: CASSQAETQYF
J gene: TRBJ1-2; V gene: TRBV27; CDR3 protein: CASSLRASYGYTF
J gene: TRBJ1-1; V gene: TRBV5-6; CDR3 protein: CASSLAVGRGTEAFF
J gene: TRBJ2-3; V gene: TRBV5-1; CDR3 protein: CASSTGRGSTDTQYF
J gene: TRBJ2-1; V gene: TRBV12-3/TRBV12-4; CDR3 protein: CASSQGRTSGVNEQFF
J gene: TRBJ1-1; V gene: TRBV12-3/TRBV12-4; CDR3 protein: CASSDGGGSTEAFF
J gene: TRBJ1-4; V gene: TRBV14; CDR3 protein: CASTLDSVAEKLFF
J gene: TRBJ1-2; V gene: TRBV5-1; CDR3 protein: CASSLETSHRTDGYTF
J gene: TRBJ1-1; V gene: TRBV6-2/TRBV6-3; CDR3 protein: CASSRDRGDTEAFF
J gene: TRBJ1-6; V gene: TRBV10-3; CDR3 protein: CATTEGRQGNSPLHF
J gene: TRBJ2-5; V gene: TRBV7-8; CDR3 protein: CASSSGLGGGVQETQYF
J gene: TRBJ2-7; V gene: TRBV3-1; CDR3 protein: CASTPRGSGREQYF
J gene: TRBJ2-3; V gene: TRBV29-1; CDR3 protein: CSVDRAQYF
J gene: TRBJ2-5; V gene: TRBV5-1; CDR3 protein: CASSLAGGTTGETQYF
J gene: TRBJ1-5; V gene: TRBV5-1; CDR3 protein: CASSYSDRLNQPQHF
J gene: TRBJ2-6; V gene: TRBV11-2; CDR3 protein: CASSLALRTAWRSGANVLTF
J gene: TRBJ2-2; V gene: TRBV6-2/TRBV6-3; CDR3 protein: CASSYQGLNTGELFF
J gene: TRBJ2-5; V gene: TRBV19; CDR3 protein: CASSNPVRLAGVETQYF
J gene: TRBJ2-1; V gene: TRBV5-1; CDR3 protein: CASTPTSGGAGEQFF
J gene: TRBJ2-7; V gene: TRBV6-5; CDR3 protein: CASSPGQPAGKQYF
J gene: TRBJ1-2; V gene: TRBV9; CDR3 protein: CASSIGTGVFTTGGYTF
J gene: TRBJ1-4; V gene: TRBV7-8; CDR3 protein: CASSPPGHQDEKLFF
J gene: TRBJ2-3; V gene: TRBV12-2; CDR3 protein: CASRLELSDRVVTDTQYF
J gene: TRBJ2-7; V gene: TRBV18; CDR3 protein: CASSPLGAHEQYF
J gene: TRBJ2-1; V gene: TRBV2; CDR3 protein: CASRPEGTGQFF
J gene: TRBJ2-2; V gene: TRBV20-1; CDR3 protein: CSARDPNGELFF
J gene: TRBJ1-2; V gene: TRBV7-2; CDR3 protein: CASSLAVNYGYTF
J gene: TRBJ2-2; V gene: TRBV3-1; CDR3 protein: CASTPGMNTGELFF
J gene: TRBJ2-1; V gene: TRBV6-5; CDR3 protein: CASSYSMDSNEQFF
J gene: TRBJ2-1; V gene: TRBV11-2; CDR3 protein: CASSFRTRDYNEQFF
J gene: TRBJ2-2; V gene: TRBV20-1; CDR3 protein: CSARDPVSPGELFF
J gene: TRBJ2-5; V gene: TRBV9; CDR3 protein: CASSTRGQETQYF
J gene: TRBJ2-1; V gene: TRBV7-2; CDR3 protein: CASSTQGSNEQFF
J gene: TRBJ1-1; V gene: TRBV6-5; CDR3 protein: CASSYRQTGEECFF
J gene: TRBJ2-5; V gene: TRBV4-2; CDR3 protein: CASSQEGEVGETQYF
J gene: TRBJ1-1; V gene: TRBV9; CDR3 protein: CASSVEGQRNTEAFF
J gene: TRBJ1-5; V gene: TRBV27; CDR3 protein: CASRPAPRFGIQPQHF
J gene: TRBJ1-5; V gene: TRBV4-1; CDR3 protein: CASSPQYEGTNQPQHF
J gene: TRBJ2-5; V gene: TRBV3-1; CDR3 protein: CASSQVFGEVETQYF
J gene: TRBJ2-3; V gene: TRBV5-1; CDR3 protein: CASTGLDTQYF
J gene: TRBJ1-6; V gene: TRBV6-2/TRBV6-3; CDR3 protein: CASSRDSYNSPLHF
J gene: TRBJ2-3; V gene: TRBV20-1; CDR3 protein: CSARRDTSTDTQYF
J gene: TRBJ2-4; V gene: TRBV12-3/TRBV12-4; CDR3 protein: CASSISPGNIQYF
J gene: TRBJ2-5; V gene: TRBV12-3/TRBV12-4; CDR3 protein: CASRQGETQYF
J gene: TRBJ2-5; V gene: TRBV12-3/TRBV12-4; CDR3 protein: CASSLSGGVRGQETQYF
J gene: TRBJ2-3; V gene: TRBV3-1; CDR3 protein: CASSRSGGTDTQYF
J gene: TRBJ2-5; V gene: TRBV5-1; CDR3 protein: CASSLGSSGGQETQYF
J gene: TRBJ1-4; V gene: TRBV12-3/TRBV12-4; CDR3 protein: CASSLDRAGEKLFF
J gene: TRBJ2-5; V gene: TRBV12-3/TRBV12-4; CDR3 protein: CASSPGRVGQETQYF
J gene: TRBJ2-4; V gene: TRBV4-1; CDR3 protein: CASSQLGGGDIQYF
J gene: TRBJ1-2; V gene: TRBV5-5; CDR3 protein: CASSLVGGMGGYTF
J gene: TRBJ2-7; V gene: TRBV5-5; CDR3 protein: CASSLDPTSNEQYF
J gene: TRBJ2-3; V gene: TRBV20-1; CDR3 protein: CSARDSTSTDTQYF
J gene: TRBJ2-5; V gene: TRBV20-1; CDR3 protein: CSARRTSGQETQYF
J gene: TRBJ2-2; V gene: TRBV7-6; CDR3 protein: CASSEYDRNTGELFF
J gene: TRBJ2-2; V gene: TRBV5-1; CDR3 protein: CASSLQGAGELFF